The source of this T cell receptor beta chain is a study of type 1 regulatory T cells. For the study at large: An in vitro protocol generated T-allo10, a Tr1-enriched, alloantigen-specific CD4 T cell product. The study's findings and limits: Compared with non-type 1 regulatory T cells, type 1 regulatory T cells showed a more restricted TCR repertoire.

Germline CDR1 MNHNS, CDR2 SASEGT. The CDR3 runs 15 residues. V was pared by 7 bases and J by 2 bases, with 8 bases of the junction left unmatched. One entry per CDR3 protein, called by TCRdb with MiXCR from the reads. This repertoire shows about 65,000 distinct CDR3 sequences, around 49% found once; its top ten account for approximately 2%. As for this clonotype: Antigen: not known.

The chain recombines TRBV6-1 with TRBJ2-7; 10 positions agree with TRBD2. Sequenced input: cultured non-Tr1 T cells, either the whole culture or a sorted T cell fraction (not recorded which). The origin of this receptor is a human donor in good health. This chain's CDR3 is CASTPKRGGPYEQYF. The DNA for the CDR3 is TGTGCCAGCACCCCCAAGCGGGGGGGCCCCTACGAGCAGTACTTC.